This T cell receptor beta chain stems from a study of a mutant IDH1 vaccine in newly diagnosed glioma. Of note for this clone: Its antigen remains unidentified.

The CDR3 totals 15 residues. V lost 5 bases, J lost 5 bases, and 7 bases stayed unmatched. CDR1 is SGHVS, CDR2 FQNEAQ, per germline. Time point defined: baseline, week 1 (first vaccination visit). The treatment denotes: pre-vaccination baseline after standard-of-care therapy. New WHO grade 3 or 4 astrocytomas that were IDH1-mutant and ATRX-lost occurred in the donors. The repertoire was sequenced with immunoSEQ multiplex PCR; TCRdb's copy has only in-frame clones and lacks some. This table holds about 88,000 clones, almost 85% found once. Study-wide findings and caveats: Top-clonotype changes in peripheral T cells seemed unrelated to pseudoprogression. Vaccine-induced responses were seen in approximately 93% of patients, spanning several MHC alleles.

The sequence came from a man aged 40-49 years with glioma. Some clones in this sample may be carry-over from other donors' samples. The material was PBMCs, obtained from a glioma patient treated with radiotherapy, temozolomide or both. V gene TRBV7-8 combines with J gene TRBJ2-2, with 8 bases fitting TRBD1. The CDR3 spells CASSASDRGTGELFF. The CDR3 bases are TGTGCCAGCAGCGCCTCAGACAGGGGAACCGGGGAGCTGTTTTTT.